This T cell receptor (beta chain) was identified during a study of regulatory T cells in long-lasting Graves disease. Study-level results: It is possible that accuracy was reduced by the small size of the sample. The researchers studied only peripheral blood, not thyroid tissue.

This clonotype was picked up a small number of times. What it recognizes is unknown. Time point: persistent/refractory GD, antithyroid drugs over 5 years with positive TRAb. Following extraction of RNA from PBMCs, that RNA was used to make the TCR library. CDR1 SGDLS and CDR2 YYNGEE come from the germline V gene. J gave up 0 bases and V 4 bases, and 9 bases lay outside the gene matches. The CDR3 is made up of 16 amino acids. Combining iRepertoire HTBI primers with Arm-PCR of CDR3 regions, the authors built TCR beta libraries. TCRdb recomputed calls from the multiplex PCR reads with MiXCR, one row per CDR3 protein. Here the sample spans approximately 380,000 distinct CDR3 sequences, around 21% being singletons.

The receptor comes from a female donor with Graves disease. Here the sequenced sample was peripheral blood mononuclear cells (PBMCs), taken when the disease was refractory, from a patient treated with antithyroid drugs. The rearrangement links TRBV9 to TRBJ1-1, with 7 bases that match TRBD1. As DNA, the CDR3 is TGTGCCAGCAGCCCAAGATTGACAGGGATGAACACTGAAGCTTTCTTT. Translating gives CASSPRLTGMNTEAFF. The full variable domain, completed using reference TRBV9 and TRBJ1-1, is DSGVTQTPKHLITATGQRVTLRCSPRSGDLSVYWYQQSLDQGLQFLIQYYNGEERAKGNILERFSAQQFPDLHSELNLSSLELGDSALYFCASSPRLTGMNTEAFFGQGTRLTVV.